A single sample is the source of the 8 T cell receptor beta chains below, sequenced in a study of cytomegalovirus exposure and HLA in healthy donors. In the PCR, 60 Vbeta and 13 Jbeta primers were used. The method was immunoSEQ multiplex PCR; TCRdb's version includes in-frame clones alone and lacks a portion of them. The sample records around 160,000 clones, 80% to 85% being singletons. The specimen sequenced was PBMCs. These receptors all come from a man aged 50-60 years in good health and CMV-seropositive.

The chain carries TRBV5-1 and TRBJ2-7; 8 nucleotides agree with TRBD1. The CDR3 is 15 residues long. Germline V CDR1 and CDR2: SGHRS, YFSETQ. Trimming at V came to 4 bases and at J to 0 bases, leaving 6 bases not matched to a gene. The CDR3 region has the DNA TGCGCCAGCAGCGGGACAGGCTTGACCTCCTACGAGCAGTACTTC. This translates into CASSGTGLTSYEQYF.

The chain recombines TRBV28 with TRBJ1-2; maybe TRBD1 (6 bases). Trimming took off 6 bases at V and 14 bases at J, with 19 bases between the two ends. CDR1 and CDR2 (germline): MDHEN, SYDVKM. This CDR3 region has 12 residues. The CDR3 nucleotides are TGTGCCAGCAGATCCAGAGACAGGTGGGGGACCTTC. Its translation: CASRSRDRWGTF.

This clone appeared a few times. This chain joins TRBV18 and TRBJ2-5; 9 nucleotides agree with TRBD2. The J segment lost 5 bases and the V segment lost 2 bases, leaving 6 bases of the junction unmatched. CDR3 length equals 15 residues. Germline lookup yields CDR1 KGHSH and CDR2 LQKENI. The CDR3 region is CASSPLAGVGETQYF. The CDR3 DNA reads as TGTGCCAGCTCACCATTAGCGGGAGTGGGGGAGACCCAGTACTTC.

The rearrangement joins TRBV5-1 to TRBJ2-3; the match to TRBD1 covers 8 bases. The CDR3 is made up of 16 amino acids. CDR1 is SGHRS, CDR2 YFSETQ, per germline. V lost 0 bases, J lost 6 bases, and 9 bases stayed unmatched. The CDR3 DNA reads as TGCGCCAGCAGCTTGGTAACAGGGGGTTTTTTGGATACGCAGTATTTT. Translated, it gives CASSLVTGGFLDTQYF.

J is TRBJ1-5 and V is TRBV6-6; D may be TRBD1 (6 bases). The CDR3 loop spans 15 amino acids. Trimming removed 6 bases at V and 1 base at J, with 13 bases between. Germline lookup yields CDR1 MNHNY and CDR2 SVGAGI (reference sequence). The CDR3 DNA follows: TGTGCCAGCAGGCGGACAGCCGAAAGCAATCAGCCCCAGCATTTT. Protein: CASRRTAESNQPQHF.

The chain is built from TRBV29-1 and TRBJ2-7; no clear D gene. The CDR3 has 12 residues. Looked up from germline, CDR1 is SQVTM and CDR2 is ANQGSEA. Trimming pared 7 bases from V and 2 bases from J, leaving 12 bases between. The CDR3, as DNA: TGCAGCGCGAGTAATCCACCCTACGAGCAGTACTTC. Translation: CSASNPPYEQYF.

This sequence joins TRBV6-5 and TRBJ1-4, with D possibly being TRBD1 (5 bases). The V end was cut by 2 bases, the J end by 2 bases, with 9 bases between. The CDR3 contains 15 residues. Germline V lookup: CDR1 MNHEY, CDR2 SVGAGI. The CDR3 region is CASSYGGGTNEKLFF. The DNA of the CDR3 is TGTGCCAGCAGTTACGGGGGAGGGACTAATGAAAAACTGTTTTTT.

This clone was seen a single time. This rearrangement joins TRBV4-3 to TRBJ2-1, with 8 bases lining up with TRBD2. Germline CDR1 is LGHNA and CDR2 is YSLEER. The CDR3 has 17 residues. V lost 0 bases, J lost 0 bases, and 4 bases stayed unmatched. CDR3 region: CASSQDQAGASYNEQFF. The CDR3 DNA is TGCGCCAGCAGCCAAGACCAAGCGGGGGCCTCCTACAATGAGCAGTTCTTC.